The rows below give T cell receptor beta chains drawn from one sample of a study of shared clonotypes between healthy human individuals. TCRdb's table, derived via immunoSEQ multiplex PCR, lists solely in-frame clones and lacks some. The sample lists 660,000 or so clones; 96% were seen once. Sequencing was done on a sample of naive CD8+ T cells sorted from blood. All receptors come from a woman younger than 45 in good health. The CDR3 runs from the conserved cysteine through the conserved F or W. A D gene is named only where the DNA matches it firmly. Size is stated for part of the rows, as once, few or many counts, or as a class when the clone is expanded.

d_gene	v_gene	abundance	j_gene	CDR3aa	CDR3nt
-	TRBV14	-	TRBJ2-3	CASSQGSSGLYADTQYF	TGTGCCAGCAGCCAAGGGTCCAGCGGGCTATATGCAGATACGCAGTATTTT
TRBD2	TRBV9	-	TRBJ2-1	CASSVAAGGYNEQFF	TGTGCCAGCAGCGTAGCGGCGGGAGGTTACAATGAGCAGTTCTTC
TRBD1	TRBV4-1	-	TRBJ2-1	CASSQDGQGLHNEQFF	TGCGCCAGCAGCCAAGATGGACAGGGTCTTCACAATGAGCAGTTCTTC
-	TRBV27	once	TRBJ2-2	CASSLPGKNTGELFF	TGTGCCAGCAGTCTCCCGGGAAAAAACACCGGGGAGCTGTTTTTT
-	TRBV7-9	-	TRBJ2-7	CASSSLEVGQTIYEQYF	TGTGCCAGCAGCAGCTTAGAAGTTGGCCAGACCATCTACGAGCAGTACTTC
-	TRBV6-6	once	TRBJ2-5	CASREPQETQYF	TGTGCCAGCAGGGAGCCTCAAGAGACCCAGTACTTC
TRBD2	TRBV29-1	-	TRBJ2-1	CSGQGTSGHNEQFF	TGCAGCGGCCAAGGGACTAGCGGGCACAATGAGCAGTTCTTC
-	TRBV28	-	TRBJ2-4	CASSPPLAKNIQYF	TGTGCCAGCAGTCCCCCCTTAGCCAAAAACATTCAGTACTTC
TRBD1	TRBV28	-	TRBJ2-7	CASQGASYEQYF	TGTGCCAGTCAGGGGGCATCCTACGAGCAGTACTTC
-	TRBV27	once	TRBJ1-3	CASSFRPGGNTIYF	TGTGCCAGCAGTTTTCGGCCGGGGGGAAACACCATATATTTT
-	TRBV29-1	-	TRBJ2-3	CSVVGTGVVDTQYF	TGCAGCGTTGTCGGGACCGGGGTGGTGGATACGCAGTATTTT
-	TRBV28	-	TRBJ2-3	CASSSVRDRTDTQYF	TGTGCCAGCAGCTCTGTCAGGGACCGCACAGATACGCAGTATTTT
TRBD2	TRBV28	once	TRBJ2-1	CASSLYLLAELNNEQFF	TGTGCCAGCAGTTTATACCTACTAGCGGAACTTAACAATGAGCAGTTCTTC
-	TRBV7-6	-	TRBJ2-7	CASSPYTEKVLGQYEQYF	TGTGCCAGCAGCCCATATACGGAAAAAGTCCTCGGGCAGTACGAGCAGTACTTC
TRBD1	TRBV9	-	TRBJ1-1	CASSSGTGRAFF	TGTGCCAGCAGCTCAGGGACAGGGAGGGCTTTCTTT
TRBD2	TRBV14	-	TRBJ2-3	CASSRTSEAFTDTQYF	TGTGCCAGCAGCCGGACTAGCGAGGCGTTCACAGATACGCAGTATTTT
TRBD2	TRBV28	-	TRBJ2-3	CASRPLRTSGYTDTQYF	TGTGCCAGCAGACCTCTCCGGACTAGCGGTTACACAGATACGCAGTATTTT
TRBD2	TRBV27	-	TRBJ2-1	CASSLSTSGYEQFF	TGTGCCAGCAGTTTATCGACTAGCGGATATGAGCAGTTCTTC
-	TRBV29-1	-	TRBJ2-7	CSVEVVGDPYEQYF	TGCAGCGTTGAAGTTGTGGGAGACCCCTACGAGCAGTACTTC
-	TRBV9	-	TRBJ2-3	CASSPNEGDTQYF	TGTGCCAGCAGCCCGAATGAGGGTGATACGCAGTATTTT
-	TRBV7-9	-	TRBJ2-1	CASLDSSYNEQFF	TGTGCCAGTTTGGACAGCTCCTACAATGAGCAGTTCTTC